The 32 T cell receptor beta chains presented below share a single source sample, sequenced in a study of OX40 agonist ivuxolimab in advanced cancers. The library was made by the immunoSEQ multiplex PCR assay. Entries here come from immuneACCESS through TCRdb and include only in-frame sequences with V and J called. Some clones fail to appear in such tables; in the studies checked, an unresolved V gene covers under half of the shortfall, and the cause of the remainder is unknown. Present in this sample are around 70,000 clones, 82% of which were seen just once. The top ten hold approximately 5% of the sample. The source was CD4+ or CD8+ T cells sorted from blood, collected in a trial of the OX40 agonist ivuxolimab. These receptors originate from an adult with an advanced solid tumor such as melanoma, head and neck, liver or kidney cancer.

The chain carries TRBV28 and TRBJ2-7; TRBD2 matches 8 bases. The germline gives CDR1 MDHEN, CDR2 SYDVKM. The V gene end was trimmed by 6 bases and the J gene end by 3 bases; junction bases not matched to a gene: 7. CDR3 length: 14 residues. CDR3 loop: CASRLTSGLYEQYF. The CDR3 DNA sequence: TGTGCCAGCAGGCTTACTAGCGGTCTCTACGAGCAGTACTTC.

J is TRBJ1-1 and V is TRBV21-1. TRBV21-1 is flagged as a pseudogene. The CDR3 is 17 amino acids. The CDR3: CASSIKRASGLNTEAFF. The CDR3 DNA reads TGTGCCAGCAGCATCAAAAGAGCATCCGGCTTGAACACTGAAGCTTTCTTT.

V usage is TRBV18 and J usage is TRBJ1-2; 9 bases are shared with TRBD1. The CDR3 covers 15 residues. With V trimmed by 6 bases and J by 4 bases, 9 bases remained unmatched. Germline V CDR1 and CDR2: KGHSH, LQKENI. As DNA, the CDR3 is TGTGCCAGCTCCGGCGGACAGGGGATTCTCTATGGCTACACCTTC. Translated, it gives CASSGGQGILYGYTF.

The chain uses TRBV6-6 and TRBJ2-3; D unresolved. The CDR3 contains 12 residues. Germline loops: CDR1 MNHNY, CDR2 SVGAGI (reference sequence). The germline V and J ends were trimmed by 7 bases and 5 bases, with 10 bases remaining between them. The CDR3 coding sequence is TGTGCCAGCAAAACGGTGGAAGATACGCAGTATTTT. Its translation is CASKTVEDTQYF.

The DNA of the CDR3 is TGTGCCAGCAGTGAGGGGGAGGTGAACACTGAAGCTTTCTTT. Translating gives CASSEGEVNTEAFF. This chain uses TRBV2 with TRBJ1-1; maybe TRBD1 (5 bases). CDR3 length: 14 residues. Germline V gene sequence: CDR1 SNHLY, CDR2 FYNNEI. Trimming took off 3 bases at V and 0 bases at J, with 8 bases between the two ends.

V usage is TRBV28 and J usage is TRBJ2-7; D is unresolved. V gave up 1 base and J gave up 5 bases, with 15 bases separating them. This CDR3 has 15 amino acids. Germline CDR1 is MDHEN and CDR2 is SYDVKM. The CDR3 loop reads CASSLFPNLEHEQYF. The DNA of the CDR3 is TGTGCCAGCAGTTTATTCCCGAACTTAGAGCACGAGCAGTACTTC.

The CDR3 region is CSVVLLGSSYEQYF. In nucleotides, the CDR3 is TGCAGCGTTGTGTTGTTGGGCAGCTCCTACGAGCAGTACTTC. This chain uses TRBV29-1 with TRBJ2-7; D is uncertain. V was shortened by 4 bases and J by 0 bases, with 13 bases between the two germline ends. Germline CDR1 and CDR2: SQVTM and ANQGSEA. There are 14 residues in the CDR3.

This chain joins TRBV5-6 and TRBJ1-2; weak D call: TRBD1 (5 bases). CDR3 length: 15 residues. The V and J ends lost 2 bases and 5 bases respectively, with 16 bases between them. Germline assignment: CDR1 SGHDT and CDR2 YYEEEE. In DNA, the CDR3 is TGTGCCAGCAGCTTTCGTACAGGAACTTTTTATGGCTACACCTTC. Its protein is CASSFRTGTFYGYTF.

This rearrangement joins TRBV5-4 to TRBJ2-5, with 10 bases fitting TRBD2. The CDR3 extends over 17 amino acids. With V trimmed by 5 bases and J by 2 bases, 12 bases remained unmatched. CDR1 and CDR2 (germline): SGHNT, YYREEE (reference sequence). CDR3 in DNA: TGTGCCAGCAGGGGTTCCGGAGCGGGAGGGATTCAAGAGACCCAGTACTTC. Translating gives CASRGSGAGGIQETQYF. The variable domain in full, completed from reference TRBV5-4 and TRBJ2-5, reads ETGVTQSPTHLIKTRGQQVTLRCSSQSGHNTVSWYQQALGQGPQFIFQYYREEENGRGNFPPRFSGLQFPNYSSELNVNALELDDSALYLCASRGSGAGGIQETQYFGPGTRLLVL.

This chain connects TRBV4-1 to TRBJ1-1, with unresolved D. V was shortened by 3 bases and J by 1 base, with 9 bases between the two germline ends. Germline V gene data show CDR1 as MGHRA and CDR2 as YSYEKL. This CDR3 spans 14 amino acids. CDR3 in DNA: TGCGCCAGCAGCCAGAGGGTGTCGAACACTGAAGCTTTCTTT. This translates into CASSQRVSNTEAFF.

This rearrangement joins TRBV5-1 to TRBJ2-7; TRBD1 aligns across 7 bases. Germline V gene sequence: CDR1 SGHRS, CDR2 YFSETQ. J gave up 2 bases and V 0 bases, and 5 bases lay outside the gene matches. The CDR3 is 15 amino acids. This CDR3 is CASSLGPGQTYEQYF. DNA for the CDR3: TGCGCCAGCAGCTTGGGGCCGGGACAGACCTACGAGCAGTACTTC.

The chain links TRBV11-2 to TRBJ2-7; 8 nucleotides line up with TRBD1. Germline values: CDR1 SGHAT, CDR2 FQNNGV. Losses at the gene ends were 5 bases for V and 4 bases for J; bases not matched to a gene: 10. The CDR3 runs 15 residues. The CDR3 region has the DNA TGTGCCAGCAGCCGAACCGGGACAGGAGGGTACGAGCAGTACTTC. Its translation is CASSRTGTGGYEQYF. Full variable domain (outside the CDR3, taken from reference TRBV11-2 and TRBJ2-7): EAGVAQSPRYKIIEKRQSVAFWCNPISGHATLYWYQQILGQGPKLLIQFQNNGVVDDSQLPKDRFSAERLKGVDSTLKIQPAKLEDSAVYLCASSRTGTGGYEQYFGPGTRLTVT.

The genes are TRBV4-1 and TRBJ1-4; 7 nucleotides line up with TRBD1. There are 15 residues in the CDR3. Germline values: CDR1 MGHRA, CDR2 YSYEKL. V gave up 2 bases and J gave up 10 bases; unmatched junction bases: 10. CDR3 loop: CASSQSFRGEGKLFF. In DNA form, the CDR3 reads TGCGCCAGCAGCCAATCATTCAGGGGGGAGGGAAAACTGTTTTTT.

This clone has a single count. The chain couples TRBV19 to TRBJ2-7; possibly TRBD1 or TRBD2 for D (5 bases each). There are 14 residues in the CDR3. V lost 5 bases, J lost 5 bases, and 16 bases lay in between. CDR1 LNHDA and CDR2 SQIVND come from the germline V gene (reference sequence). The CDR3 reads CASSLRDGIHEQYF. CDR3 DNA sequence: TGTGCCAGTAGTCTCCGGGACGGCATCCACGAGCAGTACTTC.

As regards this clone: Within the sample, other DNA sequences also encode this same CDR3. The V and J genes are TRBV6-5 and TRBJ1-2, with a tentative D call TRBD1 (5 bases). Trimming left V 0 bases short and J 4 bases short, with 9 bases between. CDR3 length: 14 residues. CDR1 is MNHEY, CDR2 SVGAGI, per germline. The CDR3 sequence is CASSYSLGVYGYTF. DNA for the CDR3: TGTGCCAGCAGTTACTCTTTAGGGGTCTATGGCTACACCTTC.

The table lists this clone with a few counts. The rearrangement uses TRBV5-4 and TRBJ2-1, with D perhaps matching TRBD1 (5 bases). Per the germline V gene, CDR1 is SGHNT and CDR2 is YYREEE (reference sequence). Trimming took off 0 bases at V and 7 bases at J, with 17 bases between the two ends. This CDR3 contains 16 residues. The CDR3 nucleotides are TGTGCCAGCAGCTTGGGTTGGCAAGGGGTGGGGAATGAGCAGTTCTTC. The encoded protein is CASSLGWQGVGNEQFF.

The V gene is TRBV11-2, the J gene TRBJ2-3; 9 bases map to TRBD2. This CDR3 has 16 residues. CDR1 and CDR2 (germline): SGHAT, FQNNGV. With 5 bases clipped from V and 2 bases from J, the junction kept 8 bases outside the gene matches. The chain's CDR3 is CASSNRAGGNTDTQYF. DNA of the CDR3: TGTGCCAGCAGCAACAGAGCGGGGGGAAACACAGATACGCAGTATTTT.

This clone was detected a few times. The rearrangement links TRBV9 to TRBJ2-5, with D perhaps matching TRBD1 (5 bases). CDR3 length equals 14 residues. V was clipped by 3 bases and J by 5 bases, with 14 bases between them. CDR1 and CDR2 from the germline V gene are SGDLS and YYNGEE. The CDR3 loop is CASSAGQGRETQYF. The CDR3 coding sequence is TGTGCCAGCAGCGCAGGCCAGGGCAGGGAGACCCAGTACTTC.

This clone was detected only a few times. This rearrangement joins TRBV27 to TRBJ1-2; D is undetermined. V was clipped by 4 bases and J by 2 bases, with 11 bases between them. Germline V gene sequence: CDR1 MNHEY, CDR2 SMNVEV (reference sequence). The CDR3 runs to 14 residues. The CDR3 bases are TGTGCCAGCAGTTCCTCAACAAGCAACTATGGCTACACCTTC. Protein product: CASSSSTSNYGYTF.

This clone was observed once. The V gene is TRBV5-4, the J gene TRBJ2-3; 11 bases map to TRBD2. The CDR3 spans 17 residues. Unmatched junction bases numbered 10, after V lost 4 bases and J lost 3 bases. Germline V gene lookup returns CDR1 SGHNT and CDR2 YYREEE (reference sequence). CDR3 sequence (DNA): TGTGCCAGCAGCGTCGCTCTAGCGGGGGGCGGAACAGATACGCAGTATTTT. Translating it yields CASSVALAGGGTDTQYF.

The chain combines TRBV23-1 with TRBJ1-3, with D perhaps TRBD1 (6 bases). TRBV23-1 is identified as an open reading frame with a role that is uncertain. V lost 6 bases, J lost 0 bases, and 21 bases lay in between. This CDR3 has 18 residues. The CDR3 nucleotides read TGCGCCAGCAGACGCATCCTCAACAGGGTTACCTCTGGAAACACCATATATTTT. This encodes CASRRILNRVTSGNTIYF.

The chain recombines TRBV5-1 with TRBJ2-5, with 8 bases lining up with TRBD2. CDR3 length equals 14 residues. V shed 2 bases, J shed 2 bases, and the junction held 2 bases outside the gene matches. The germline V gene encodes CDR1 SGHRS and CDR2 YFSETQ. The CDR3 nucleotides read TGCGCCAGCAGCTTAGCGGGGGCGCAAGAGACCCAGTACTTC. Its translation is CASSLAGAQETQYF.

CDR3 loop: CASTMRQGRRAEAFF. The CDR3 region has the DNA TGTGCCAGCACCATGCGACAGGGGAGAAGGGCTGAAGCTTTCTTT. The rearrangement joins TRBV5-8 to TRBJ1-1; 8 positions agree with TRBD1. Germline V lookup: CDR1 SGHTS, CDR2 YDEGEE. The CDR3 is 15 residues long. With 6 bases clipped from V and 6 bases from J, the junction kept 13 bases outside the gene matches.

The J gene is TRBJ2-7, the V gene TRBV7-8; TRBD2 matches at 11 bases. The CDR3 sequence is 16 residues long. J gave up 4 bases and V 1 base, and 6 bases lay outside the gene matches. Germline V lookup: CDR1 SGHVS, CDR2 FQNEAQ. This CDR3 reads CASSLVLAGGRYEQYF. The DNA of the CDR3 is TGTGCCAGCAGCTTAGTCCTAGCGGGAGGAAGGTACGAGCAGTACTTC.

The chain combines TRBV7-3 with TRBJ2-5, with D perhaps matching TRBD1 (6 bases). The CDR3 consists of 15 residues. The V end lost 2 bases, the J end lost 5 bases, and 15 bases lay between the germline ends. The germline gives CDR1 SGHTA, CDR2 FQGTGA. As DNA, the CDR3 is TGTGCCAGCAGCTTATACCCGACAGGAAAGGAGACCCAGTACTTC. As protein: CASSLYPTGKETQYF. The full variable domain, completed using reference TRBV7-3 and TRBJ2-5, is GAGVSQTPSNKVTEKGKYVELRCDPISGHTALYWYRQSLGQGPEFLIYFQGTGAADDSGLPNDRFFAVRPEGSVSTLKIQRTERGDSAVYLCASSLYPTGKETQYFGPGTRLLVL.

The rearrangement links TRBV4-1 to TRBJ2-7, with D unresolved. This CDR3 spans 15 amino acids. CDR1 and CDR2 from the germline V gene are MGHRA and YSYEKL. Trimming took off 4 bases at V and 2 bases at J, with 15 bases between the two ends. The CDR3 DNA reads TGCGCCAGCAGCCCCGACACAGTAAAACCCTACGAGCAGTACTTC. Encoded protein: CASSPDTVKPYEQYF.

This sequence joins TRBV6-4 and TRBJ2-1; 10 nucleotides match TRBD2. The CDR3 runs to 18 residues. The junction had 15 bases not matched to a gene; V was cut back by 3 bases and J by 7 bases. Germline lookup yields CDR1 MRHNA and CDR2 SNTAGT. The CDR3 DNA reads as TGTGCCAGCAGTGAAGCTAGCGGGGGCGGTCCTCGGACGAATGAGCAGTTCTTC. It encodes CASSEASGGGPRTNEQFF.

This clone was detected once. The rearrangement joins TRBV6-1 to TRBJ1-5; D unresolved. This CDR3 has 13 residues. Germline assignment: CDR1 MNHNS and CDR2 SASEGT. V lost 6 bases and J lost 0, with 6 bases in between. In nucleotides, the CDR3 is TGTGCCAGCAGCCAAGATAGCAATCAGCCCCAGCATTTT. It translates to CASSQDSNQPQHF.

This clone has a handful of counts. The J gene is TRBJ1-2, the V gene TRBV5-1; 7 positions match TRBD1. CDR1 is SGHRS and CDR2 is YFSETQ in the germline V gene. The CDR3 extends over 15 amino acids. After removal of 0 bases from V and 3 bases from J, the junction contained 5 bases not matched to a gene. The CDR3 DNA reads as TGCGCCAGCAGCTTGGATGGGCAGGGGGACTATGGCTACACCTTC. Its translation: CASSLDGQGDYGYTF.

The CDR3 DNA reads TGTGCCAGCAGCTTACCACAGCTGAATGAGCAGTTCTTC. Protein product: CASSLPQLNEQFF. J is TRBJ2-1 and V is TRBV7-9; D is uncertain. V was pared by 2 bases and J by 7 bases, with 9 bases between. Germline V gene data show CDR1 as SEHNR and CDR2 as FQNEAQ (reference sequence). The CDR3 is 13 residues long.

This clone came up once. The chain is built from TRBV18 and TRBJ2-3, with D possibly called TRBD1 or TRBD2 (5 bases each). Trimming pared 2 bases from V and 4 bases from J, leaving 10 bases between. The CDR3 loop spans 14 amino acids. Germline V gives CDR1 KGHSH, CDR2 LQKENI. CDR3 region: CASSPATGPDTQYF. Here the CDR3 DNA reads TGTGCCAGCTCACCAGCGACGGGACCAGATACGCAGTATTTT.

The V and J genes are TRBV28 and TRBJ1-2; a weak D match, TRBD1 (6 bases). Germline CDR1 and CDR2: MDHEN and SYDVKM. There are 14 residues in the CDR3. Trimming left V 2 bases short and J 2 bases short, with 9 bases between. In DNA form, the CDR3 reads TGTGCCAGCAGTTTACATACAGGGAACTATGGCTACACCTTC. Residues: CASSLHTGNYGYTF.